The 9 T cell receptor beta chains presented below share a single source sample, sequenced in a study of identical twins. TCRdb reanalysed the 5' RACE reads using MiXCR and keeps one entry per CDR3 protein. The profile shows about 570,000 distinct CDR3 sequences, roughly 9.5% of them singletons. The same specimen was also included in a second study, on yellow fever vaccine responses in identical twins.

Sequencing used PBMCs. The receptors were sampled from a woman younger than 30 in good health.

The chain links TRBV18 to TRBJ1-2, with D unresolved. CDR1 and CDR2 from the germline V gene are KGHSH and LQKENI. V gave up 4 bases and J gave up 2 bases, with 11 bases separating them. The CDR3 totals 14 residues. CDR3 in amino acids: CASSLSGRNYGYTF. In nucleotides, the CDR3 is TGTGCCAGCTCACTGAGCGGTCGGAACTATGGCTACACCTTC. The variable domain in full, with the rest retrieved from reference TRBV18 and TRBJ1-2, is NAGVMQNPRHLVRRRGQEARLRCSPMKGHSHVYWYRQLPEEGLKFMVYLQKENIIDESGMPKERFSAEFPKEGPSILRIQQVVRGDSAAYFCASSLSGRNYGYTFGSGTRLTVV.

The rearrangement joins TRBV20-1 to TRBJ2-5; D is possibly TRBD1 (6 bases). Looked up from germline, CDR1 is DFQATT and CDR2 is SNEGSKA (reference sequence). The CDR3 has 11 amino acids. The V end was cut by 2 bases, the J end by 11 bases, with 12 bases between. The CDR3 is CSARHSRGQYF. The DNA for the CDR3 is TGCAGTGCTAGACATTCCAGGGGTCAGTACTTC.

In this sample, this clonotype turned up many times. The rearrangement uses TRBV20-1 and TRBJ2-5, with TRBD1 as a possible D gene (6 bases). CDR3 length equals 12 residues. The germline gives CDR1 DFQATT, CDR2 SNEGSKA (reference sequence). Trimming pared 1 base from V and 4 bases from J, leaving 7 bases between. The DNA of the CDR3 is TGCAGTGCTAGAGGAGGGGGAGAGACCCAGTACTTC. Protein: CSARGGGETQYF.

In this sample, this clonotype turned up a few times. J is TRBJ2-1 and V is TRBV20-1, with 9 nucleotides matching TRBD2. This CDR3 spans 14 amino acids. Germline V gives CDR1 DFQATT, CDR2 SNEGSKA (reference sequence). After removal of 3 bases from V and 6 bases from J, the junction contained 6 bases not matched to a gene. The chain's CDR3 is CSARRRGGTNEQFF. The CDR3 DNA reads TGCAGTGCTAGGAGGCGGGGGGGGACCAATGAGCAGTTCTTC.

The gene calls are TRBV20-1 and TRBJ2-2; 7 bases fit TRBD1. V was clipped by 3 bases and J by 4 bases; unmatched bases: 14. CDR1 and CDR2 (germline): DFQATT, SNEGSKA (reference sequence). The CDR3 has 17 residues. In nucleotides, the CDR3 is TGCAGTGCTAGTAGGTTACAGGGGCCGGTGGGCACCGGGGAGCTGTTTTTT. Translation: CSASRLQGPVGTGELFF.

The chain uses TRBV12-3 or TRBV12-4 and TRBJ1-4; D ambiguous. The V end was cut by 4 bases, the J end by 1 base, with 7 bases between. The CDR3 length is 14 residues. The CDR3 region has the DNA TGTGCCAGCAGTTCCACAAGAACTAATGAAAAACTGTTTTTT. It specifies CASSSTRTNEKLFF.

This clonotype was detected ten times or more. The V and J genes are TRBV20-1 and TRBJ1-1; TRBD1 might be the D (5 bases). Germline V gene lookup returns CDR1 DFQATT and CDR2 SNEGSKA (reference sequence). The CDR3 runs to 14 residues. Between the trimmed V and J ends, which lost 0 bases and 0 bases, there was a span of 8 bases. The CDR3 region has the DNA TGCAGTGCTAGAGACAGGACAATGAACACTGAAGCTTTCTTT. Protein: CSARDRTMNTEAFF.

Turning to this clonotype: At one end, the junction sequence differs from germline, possibly due to a read error. The chain carries TRBV2 and TRBJ2-7; D ambiguous. The CDR3 sequence is 12 residues long. CDR1 is SNHLY and CDR2 is FYNNEI in the germline V gene. CDR3 nucleotides: TGTGCCAGCAGTAGAGACTCCTACGAGCTGTACTTC. Protein product: CASSRDSYELYF.

The CDR3 DNA reads as TGTGCCAGCTCACCAGCAGTAGCTGGGTCAATCTATGGCTACACCTTC. It encodes CASSPAVAGSIYGYTF. This rearrangement joins TRBV18 to TRBJ1-2; D is unclear. Germline V gives CDR1 KGHSH, CDR2 LQKENI. Deletions cut 2 bases from V and 4 bases from J, with 17 bases between. The CDR3 extends over 16 amino acids.